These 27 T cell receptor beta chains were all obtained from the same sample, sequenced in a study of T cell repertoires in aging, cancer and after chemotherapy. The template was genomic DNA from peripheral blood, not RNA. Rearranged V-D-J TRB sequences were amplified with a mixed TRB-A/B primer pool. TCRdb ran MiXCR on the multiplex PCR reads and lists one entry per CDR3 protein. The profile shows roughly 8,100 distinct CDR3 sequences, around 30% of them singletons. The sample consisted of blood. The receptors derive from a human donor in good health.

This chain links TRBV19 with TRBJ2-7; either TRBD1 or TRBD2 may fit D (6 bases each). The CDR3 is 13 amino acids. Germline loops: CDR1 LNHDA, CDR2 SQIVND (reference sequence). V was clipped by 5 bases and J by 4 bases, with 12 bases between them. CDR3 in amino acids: CASSAGDLYEQYF. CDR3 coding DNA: TGTGCCAGTAGTGCAGGGGACTTATACGAGCAGTACTTC. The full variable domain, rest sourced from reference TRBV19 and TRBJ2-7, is DGGITQSPKYLFRKEGQNVTLSCEQNLNHDAMYWYRQDPGQGLRLIYYSQIVNDFQKGDIAEGYSVSREKKESFPLTVTSAQKNPTAFYLCASSAGDLYEQYFGPGTRLTVT.

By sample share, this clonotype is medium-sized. The CDR3 DNA reads as TGTGCCTTGACAGGACCGCCGAACACCGGGGAGCTGTTTTTT. Protein sequence: CALTGPPNTGELFF. The chain employs TRBV30 and TRBJ2-2; D perhaps matches TRBD1 (6 bases). The germline V gene has CDR1 GTSNPN and CDR2 SVGIG (reference sequence). This CDR3 is 14 amino acids long. The V end lost 7 bases, the J end lost 0 bases, and 12 bases lay between the germline ends.

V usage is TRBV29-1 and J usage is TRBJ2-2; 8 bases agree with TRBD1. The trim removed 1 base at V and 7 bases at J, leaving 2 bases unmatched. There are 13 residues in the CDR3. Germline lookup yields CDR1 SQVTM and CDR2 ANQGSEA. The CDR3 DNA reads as TGCAGCGTTGAAGCAGGGGGCGTCGGGGAGCTGTTTTTT. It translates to CSVEAGGVGELFF.

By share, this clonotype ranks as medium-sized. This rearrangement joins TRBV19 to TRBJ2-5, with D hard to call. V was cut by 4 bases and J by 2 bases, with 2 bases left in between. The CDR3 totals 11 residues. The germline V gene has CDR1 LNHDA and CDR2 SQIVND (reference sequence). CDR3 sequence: CASSKQETQYF. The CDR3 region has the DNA TGTGCCAGTAGTAAACAAGAGACCCAGTACTTC.

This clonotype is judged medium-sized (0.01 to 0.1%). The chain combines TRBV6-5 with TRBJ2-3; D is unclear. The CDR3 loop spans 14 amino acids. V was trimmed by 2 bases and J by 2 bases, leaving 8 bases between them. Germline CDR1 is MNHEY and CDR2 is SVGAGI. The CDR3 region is CASSYNRPTDTQYF. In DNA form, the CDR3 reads TGTGCCAGCAGTTACAACCGACCCACAGATACGCAGTATTTT.

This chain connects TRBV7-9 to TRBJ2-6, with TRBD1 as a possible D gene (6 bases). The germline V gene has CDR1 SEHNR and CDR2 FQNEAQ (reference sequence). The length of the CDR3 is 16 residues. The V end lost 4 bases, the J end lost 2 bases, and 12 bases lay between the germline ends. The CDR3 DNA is TGTGCCAGCAGCTCTACCTCAGGGGCTGGGGCCAACGTCCTGACTTTC. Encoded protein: CASSSTSGAGANVLTF.

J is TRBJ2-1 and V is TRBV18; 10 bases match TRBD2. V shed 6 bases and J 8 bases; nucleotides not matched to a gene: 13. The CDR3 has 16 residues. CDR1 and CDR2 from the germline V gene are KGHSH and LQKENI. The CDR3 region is CASSPPGLANGHEQFF. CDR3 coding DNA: TGTGCCAGCTCTCCGCCGGGACTAGCGAACGGCCATGAGCAGTTCTTC.

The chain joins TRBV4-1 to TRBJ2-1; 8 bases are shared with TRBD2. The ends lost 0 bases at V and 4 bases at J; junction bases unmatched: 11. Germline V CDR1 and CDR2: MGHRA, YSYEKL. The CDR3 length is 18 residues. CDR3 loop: CASSQEGAGGGPYNEQFF. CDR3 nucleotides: TGCGCCAGCAGCCAAGAGGGGGCGGGGGGCGGCCCGTACAATGAGCAGTTCTTC.

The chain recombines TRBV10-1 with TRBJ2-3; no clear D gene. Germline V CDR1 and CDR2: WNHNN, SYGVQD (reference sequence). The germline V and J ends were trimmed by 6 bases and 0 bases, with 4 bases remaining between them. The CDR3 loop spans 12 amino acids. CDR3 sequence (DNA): TGCGCCAGCAGCTACAGCACAGATACGCAGTATTTT. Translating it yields CASSYSTDTQYF.

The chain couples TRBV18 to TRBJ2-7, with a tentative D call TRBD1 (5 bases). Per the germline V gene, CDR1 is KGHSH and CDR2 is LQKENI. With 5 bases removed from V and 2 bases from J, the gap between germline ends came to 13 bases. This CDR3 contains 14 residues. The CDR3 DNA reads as TGTGCCAGCTCAAGCAGGGATCTTCCCTACGAGCAGTACTTC. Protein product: CASSSRDLPYEQYF.

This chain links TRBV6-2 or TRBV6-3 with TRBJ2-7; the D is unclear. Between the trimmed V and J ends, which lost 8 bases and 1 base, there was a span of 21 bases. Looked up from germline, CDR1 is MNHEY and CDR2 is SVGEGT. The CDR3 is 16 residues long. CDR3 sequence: CASRSETRYPSYEQYF. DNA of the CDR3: TGTGCCAGCCGCTCCGAGACACGGTACCCTTCCTACGAGCAGTACTTC.

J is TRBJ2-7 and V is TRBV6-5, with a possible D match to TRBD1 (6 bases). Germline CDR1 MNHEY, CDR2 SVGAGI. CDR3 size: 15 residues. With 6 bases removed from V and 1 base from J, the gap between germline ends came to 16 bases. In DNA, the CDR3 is TGTGCCAGCAGGAATCGACAGGCCTCGTCCTACGAGCAGTACTTC. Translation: CASRNRQASSYEQYF.

DNA of the CDR3: TGTGCCAGCACTCCGGCGCTTGCGTACGAGCAGTACTTC. It translates to CASTPALAYEQYF. This chain joins TRBV12-3 or TRBV12-4 and TRBJ2-7; no definite D call. V was pared by 7 bases and J by 4 bases, with 14 bases between. The CDR3 is 13 residues long.

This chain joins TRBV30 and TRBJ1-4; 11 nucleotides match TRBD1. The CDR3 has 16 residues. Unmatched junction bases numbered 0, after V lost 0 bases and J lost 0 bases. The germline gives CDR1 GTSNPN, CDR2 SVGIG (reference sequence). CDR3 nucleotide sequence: TGTGCCTGGAGTGTGGGACAGGGGGCAACTAATGAAAAACTGTTTTTT. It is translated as CAWSVGQGATNEKLFF.

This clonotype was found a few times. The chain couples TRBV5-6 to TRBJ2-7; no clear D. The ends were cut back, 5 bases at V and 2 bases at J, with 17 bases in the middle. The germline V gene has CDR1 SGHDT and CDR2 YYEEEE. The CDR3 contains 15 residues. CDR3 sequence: CASSFTRIITYEQYF. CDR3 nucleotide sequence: TGTGCCAGCAGTTTTACCCGCATCATTACCTACGAGCAGTACTTC.

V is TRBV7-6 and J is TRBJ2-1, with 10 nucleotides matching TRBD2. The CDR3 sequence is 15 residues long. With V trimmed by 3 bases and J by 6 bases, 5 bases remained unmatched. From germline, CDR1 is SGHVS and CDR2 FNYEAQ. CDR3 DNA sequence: TGTGCCAGCAGCTTTCTAGCGGGGGAGGTCAATGAGCAGTTCTTC. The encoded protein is CASSFLAGEVNEQFF.

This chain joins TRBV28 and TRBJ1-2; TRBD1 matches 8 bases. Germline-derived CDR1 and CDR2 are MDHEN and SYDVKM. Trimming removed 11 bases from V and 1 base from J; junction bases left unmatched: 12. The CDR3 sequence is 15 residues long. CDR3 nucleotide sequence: TGTGCCGGGTCATCCGGGACAGGTTATAACTATGGCTACACCTTC. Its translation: CAGSSGTGYNYGYTF.

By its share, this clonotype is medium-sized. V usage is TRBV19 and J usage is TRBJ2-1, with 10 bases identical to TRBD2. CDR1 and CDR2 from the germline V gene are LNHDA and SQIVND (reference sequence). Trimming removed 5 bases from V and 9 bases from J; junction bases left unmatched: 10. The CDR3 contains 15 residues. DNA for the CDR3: TGTGCCAGTAGTGAAAGCGGGGGGGTGAGGGGTGAGCAGTTCTTC. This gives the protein CASSESGGVRGEQFF.

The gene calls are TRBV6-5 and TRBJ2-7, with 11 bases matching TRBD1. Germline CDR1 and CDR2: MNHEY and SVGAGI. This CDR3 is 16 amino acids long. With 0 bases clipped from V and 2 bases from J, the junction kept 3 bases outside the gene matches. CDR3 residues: CASSYSTGQGAYEQYF. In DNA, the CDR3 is TGTGCCAGCAGTTACTCGACGGGACAGGGGGCCTACGAGCAGTACTTC.

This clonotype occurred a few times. DNA of the CDR3: TGTGCCAGCAGATTGGGACAGGGTAATGAAAAACTGTTTTTT. The encoded protein is CASRLGQGNEKLFF. This sequence joins TRBV12-3 or TRBV12-4 and TRBJ1-4, with 9 bases identical to TRBD1. This CDR3 is 14 amino acids long. J was trimmed by 4 bases and V by 6 bases; bases with no gene match: 3.

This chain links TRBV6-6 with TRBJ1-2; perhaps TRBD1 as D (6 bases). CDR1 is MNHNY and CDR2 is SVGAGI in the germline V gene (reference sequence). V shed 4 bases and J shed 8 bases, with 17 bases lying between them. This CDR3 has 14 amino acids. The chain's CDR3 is CASSSIRGLEGYTF. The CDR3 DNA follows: TGTGCCAGCAGTTCCATCAGGGGATTGGAAGGCTACACCTTC.

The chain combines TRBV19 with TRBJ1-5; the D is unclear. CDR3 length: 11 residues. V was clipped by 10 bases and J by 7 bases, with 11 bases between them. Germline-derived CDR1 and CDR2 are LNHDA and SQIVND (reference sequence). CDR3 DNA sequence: TGTGCCAATCCCGGCGGCCAGCCCCAGCATTTT. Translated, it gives CANPGGQPQHF.

The CDR3 here is CASSYDGQGSYEQYF. CDR3 in DNA: TGTGCCAGCAGTTATGATGGGCAGGGGAGCTACGAGCAGTACTTC. The chain recombines TRBV6-2 or TRBV6-3 with TRBJ2-7; TRBD1 is a possible D gene (6 bases). The CDR3 loop spans 15 amino acids. Germline V gives CDR1 MNHEY, CDR2 SVGEGT. Trimming removed 3 bases from V and 3 bases from J, with 15 bases in between.

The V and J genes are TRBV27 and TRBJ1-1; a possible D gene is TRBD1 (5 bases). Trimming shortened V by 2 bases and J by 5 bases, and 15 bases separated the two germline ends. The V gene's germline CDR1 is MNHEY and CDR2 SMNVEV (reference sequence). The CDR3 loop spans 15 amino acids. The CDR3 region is CASSLNPGRRTEAFF. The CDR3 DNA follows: TGTGCCAGCAGTTTAAATCCAGGGCGAAGGACTGAAGCTTTCTTT.

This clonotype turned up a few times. CDR3 nucleotides: TGTGCCAGCAGTTACCTCTCGATAGGTCTTCAAGAGACCCAGTACTTC. Translation gives CASSYLSIGLQETQYF. The V call is TRBV6-2 or TRBV6-3, the J call TRBJ2-5; no clear D. Germline CDR1 and CDR2: MNHEY and SVGEGT. The CDR3 extends over 16 amino acids. With 2 bases removed from V and 2 bases from J, the gap between germline ends came to 15 bases.

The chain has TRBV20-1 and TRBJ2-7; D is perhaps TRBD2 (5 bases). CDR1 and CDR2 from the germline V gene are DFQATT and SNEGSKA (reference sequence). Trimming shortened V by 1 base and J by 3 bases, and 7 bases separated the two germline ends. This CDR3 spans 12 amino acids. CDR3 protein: CSARAEGYEQYF. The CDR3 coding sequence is TGCAGTGCTAGAGCAGAGGGCTACGAGCAGTACTTC.

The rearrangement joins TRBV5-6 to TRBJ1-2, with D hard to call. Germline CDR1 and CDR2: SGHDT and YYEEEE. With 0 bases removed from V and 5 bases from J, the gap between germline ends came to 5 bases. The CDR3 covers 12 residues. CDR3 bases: TGTGCCAGCAGCTTGGCCAGTTATGGCTACACCTTC. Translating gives CASSLASYGYTF.